The 16 T cell receptor beta chains presented below share a single source sample, sequenced in a study of HIV-infected patients and healthy controls. cDNA was made from around 0.5 ug RNA using alpha and beta constant primers. Using multiplexing indices, alpha and beta chain libraries were generated apart by chain-specific third strand synthesis. TCRdb reprocessed the 5' RACE reads with MiXCR, giving one entry per CDR3 protein. The table includes 10,000 to 15,000 distinct CDR3 sequences, less than 10% detected once. Whole blood was used without fractionation, so all unsorted peripheral T cells were included. Specimen: blood, collected before antiretroviral therapy. These receptors originate from an adult with HIV infection. The donor label of this sample is uncertain.

The table lists this clonotype with many counts. The genes are TRBV7-9 and TRBJ1-4, with 9 nucleotides matching TRBD1. The V gene end was trimmed by 5 bases and the J gene end by 8 bases; junction bases not matched to a gene: 9. The CDR3 totals 15 residues. Germline CDR1 SEHNR, CDR2 FQNEAQ (reference sequence). The CDR3 sequence: CASSPWDREGEKLFF. The CDR3 nucleotides are TGTGCCAGCAGCCCCTGGGACAGGGAGGGAGAAAAACTGTTTTTT.

This clonotype was picked up many times. The rearrangement joins TRBV3-1 to TRBJ2-5; D perhaps matches TRBD1 (6 bases). V was shortened by 6 bases and J by 4 bases, with 15 bases between the two germline ends. The CDR3 has 14 residues. In germline, CDR1 is LGHDT, CDR2 YNNKEL (reference sequence). CDR3 nucleotides: TGTGCCAGCAGACAGGGAGTATCGGGAGAGACCCAGTACTTC. It encodes CASRQGVSGETQYF.

In this sample, this clonotype turned up many times. The genes are TRBV6-5 and TRBJ1-2; 9 nucleotides agree with TRBD1. J gave up 7 bases and V 6 bases, and 9 bases lay outside the gene matches. This CDR3 has 14 residues. The germline V gene has CDR1 MNHEY and CDR2 SVGAGI. CDR3 DNA sequence: TGTGCCAGCAGCCAGAGAACAGGGGGCCGTGGCTACACCTTC. Amino acids: CASSQRTGGRGYTF.

This clonotype has at least ten counts. This chain uses TRBV5-1 with TRBJ2-1; D possibly uses TRBD1 or TRBD2 (5 bases each). Trimming cost V 5 bases and J 14 bases, with 17 bases left between them. Germline CDR1 reads SGHRS; CDR2 reads YFSETQ. The CDR3 sequence is 12 residues long. The CDR3 DNA follows: TGCGCCAGCAGTAAGACCCGGGACGGCGAGTTCTTC. Translating it yields CASSKTRDGEFF.

This clonotype was counted many times. The chain recombines TRBV11-2 with TRBJ1-5; D remains unclear. The CDR3 is 16 residues long. Germline CDR1 reads SGHAT; CDR2 reads FQNNGV. V lost 1 base, J lost 7 bases, and 17 bases lay in between. The DNA of the CDR3 is TGTGCCAGCAGCTTAGCTTCGGACCCTCCGGGACAGCCCCAGCATTTT. Translating it yields CASSLASDPPGQPQHF.

This clonotype occurred many times. V and J are TRBV7-9 and TRBJ1-1, with D possibly TRBD1 on 5 matching bases. The ends were cut back, 2 bases at V and 4 bases at J, with 14 bases in the middle. CDR1 is SEHNR and CDR2 is FQNEAQ in the germline V gene (reference sequence). The CDR3 contains 15 residues. CDR3 bases: TGTGCCAGCAGCTTAAAAGGAGGGGAAAGCACTGAAGCTTTCTTT. Protein product: CASSLKGGESTEAFF.

Points on this clonotype: A much more abundant neighbour one base away suggests this may be a read error. The chain has TRBV3-1 and TRBJ2-1; TRBD2 matches at 8 bases. Germline CDR1 LGHDT, CDR2 YNNKEL (reference sequence). The CDR3 extends over 12 amino acids. CDR3 DNA sequence: TGTGACAGCAGGCGGGGGGCGAATGAGCAGTTCTTC. Translation: CDSRRGANEQFF.

V and J are TRBV6-5 and TRBJ2-7; D tentatively fits TRBD1 or TRBD2 (5 bases each). The V gene lost 6 bases and the J gene lost 3 bases, with 12 bases spanning the gap. Germline CDR1 is MNHEY and CDR2 is SVGAGI. The CDR3 length is 13 residues. CDR3 nucleotides: TGTGCCAGCAGCTACGGGACCGACTACGAGCAGTACTTC. Translation gives CASSYGTDYEQYF.

This clonotype has only a few counts. The chain is built from TRBV2 and TRBJ2-3; TRBD2 might be the D (6 bases). The CDR3 is 14 amino acids. Germline V CDR1 and CDR2: SNHLY, FYNNEI. V shed 7 bases and J shed 1 base, with 12 bases lying between them. The CDR3 DNA reads as TGTGCCAGCATACGGGAGAGTCGCACAGATACGCAGTATTTT. Protein product: CASIRESRTDTQYF.

This clonotype showed up many times. The chain carries TRBV20-1 and TRBJ2-2; D may be TRBD2 (6 bases). The CDR3 covers 14 residues. Germline CDR1 reads DFQATT; CDR2 reads SNEGSKA (reference sequence). V gave up 1 base and J gave up 0 bases, with 6 bases separating them. This CDR3 is CSARGGANTGELFF. The CDR3 DNA reads TGCAGTGCTAGAGGGGGGGCGAACACCGGGGAGCTGTTTTTT.

This clonotype was detected many times. The chain uses TRBV12-3 or TRBV12-4 and TRBJ2-4; weak D call: TRBD1 (5 bases). The CDR3 contains 13 residues. Trimming pared 6 bases from V and 10 bases from J, leaving 16 bases between. The CDR3 bases are TGTGCCAGCAGCCCAGGGCAGGGCTTAATTCAGTACTTC. Its translation: CASSPGQGLIQYF.

This clonotype was seen repeatedly, ten times or more. V is TRBV12-3 or TRBV12-4 and J is TRBJ1-5; a possible D gene is TRBD1 (6 bases). The CDR3 is made up of 13 amino acids. Trimming removed 6 bases from V and 4 bases from J, with 10 bases in between. CDR3 amino acids: CASSLDRNQPQHF. In nucleotides, the CDR3 is TGTGCCAGCAGCTTGGACAGAAATCAGCCCCAGCATTTT.

The rearrangement uses TRBV30 and TRBJ2-7, with D tentatively TRBD2 (6 bases). The CDR3 extends over 15 amino acids. Deletions cut 0 bases from V and 3 bases from J, with 15 bases between. The germline V gene has CDR1 GTSNPN and CDR2 SVGIG (reference sequence). CDR3 in DNA: TGTGCCTGGAGTGTACTCGAGCGGGCTCGCTACGAGCAGTACTTC. Residues: CAWSVLERARYEQYF.

The chain is built from TRBV6-5 and TRBJ2-5, with D unresolved. The CDR3 contains 13 residues. CDR1 is MNHEY and CDR2 is SVGAGI in the germline V gene. The ends were cut back, 2 bases at V and 2 bases at J, with 6 bases in the middle. CDR3: CASSYLPQETQYF. CDR3 in DNA: TGTGCCAGCAGTTACCTTCCTCAAGAGACCCAGTACTTC.

This clonotype appeared many times. The chain is built from TRBV20-1 and TRBJ1-1; 8 bases match TRBD1. Germline CDR1 is DFQATT and CDR2 is SNEGSKA (reference sequence). V trimming: 3 bases; J trimming: 4 bases; junction bases outside the gene matches: 1. This CDR3 has 12 amino acids. The CDR3 region has the DNA TGCAGTGCTAGGGGGACAGGCACTGAAGCTTTCTTT. Translation gives CSARGTGTEAFF.

The rearrangement uses TRBV30 and TRBJ1-2; D perhaps matches TRBD1 (5 bases). The V end lost 3 bases, the J end lost 7 bases, and 15 bases lay between the germline ends. This CDR3 is built from 13 residues. The germline CDR1 and CDR2 sequences are GTSNPN and SVGIG (reference sequence). CDR3 DNA: TGTGCCTGGAGCTTAAAGGCAGGGCCTGGCTACACCTTC. It translates to CAWSLKAGPGYTF.